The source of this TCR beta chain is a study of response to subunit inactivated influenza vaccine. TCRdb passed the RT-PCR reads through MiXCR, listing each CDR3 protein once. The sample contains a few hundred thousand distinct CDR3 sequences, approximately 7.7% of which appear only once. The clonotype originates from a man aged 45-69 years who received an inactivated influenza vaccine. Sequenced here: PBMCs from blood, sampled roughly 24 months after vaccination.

CDR3 in amino acids: CASSHRGTVDEKLFF. CDR3 bases: TGTGCCAGCAGCCACCGAGGGACAGTCGATGAAAAACTGTTTTTT. The gene calls are TRBV3-1 and TRBJ1-4; 7 bases are a match to TRBD1. Trimming removed 3 bases from V and 6 bases from J; junction bases left unmatched: 7. Germline CDR1 and CDR2: LGHDT and YNNKEL (reference sequence). The CDR3 is made up of 15 amino acids.